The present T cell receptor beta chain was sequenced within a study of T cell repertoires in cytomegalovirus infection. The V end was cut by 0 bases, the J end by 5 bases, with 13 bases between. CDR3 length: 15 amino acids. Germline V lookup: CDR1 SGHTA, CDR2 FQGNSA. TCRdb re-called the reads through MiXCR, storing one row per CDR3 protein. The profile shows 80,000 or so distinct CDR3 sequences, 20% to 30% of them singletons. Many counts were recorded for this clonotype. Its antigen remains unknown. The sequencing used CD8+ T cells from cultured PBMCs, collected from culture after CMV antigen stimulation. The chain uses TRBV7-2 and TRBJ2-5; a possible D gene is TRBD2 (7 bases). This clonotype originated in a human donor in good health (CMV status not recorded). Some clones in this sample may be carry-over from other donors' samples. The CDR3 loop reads CASSLAGGPRETQYF. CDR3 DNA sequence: TGTGCCAGCAGCTTAGCCGGGGGGCCTAGGGAGACCCAGTACTTC.